This TCR beta chain was sequenced for a study of blood T cell repertoires in COVID-19. Study information: Collection of acute and convalescent COVID-19 samples took place in the United States, Italy and Spain.

Adults between roughly 18 and 90 years of age took part from 24 US areas. A COVID-19 case had been met by exposed participants during the 2 weeks before study entry. In the original analysis: Reference gene primer amplification in the assay estimated nucleated cell counts. Profiled with immunoSEQ multiplex PCR; TCRdb holds only in-frame clones, not every one. The V and J calls and clone size are taken from that table; D and trimming were inferred from the DNA. This sample carries 300,000 to 450,000 clones, around nine tenths of them seen once, and the ten largest clones take approximately 1%. This clonotype was sampled from a woman aged 25 to 39 who had been exposed to COVID-19. Source material: PBMCs or T cells enriched from blood (not recorded which).

CDR3 amino acids: CASGVFPGQGNEQYF. In nucleotides, the CDR3 is TGTGCTAGTGGTGTATTCCCGGGACAGGGTAACGAGCAGTACTTC. This rearrangement joins TRBV12-5 to TRBJ2-7, with TRBD1 matching 9 bases. V lost 5 bases, J lost 5 bases, and 10 bases stayed unmatched. Per the germline V gene, CDR1 is LGHNT and CDR2 is FRNRAP. The CDR3 is 15 residues long.